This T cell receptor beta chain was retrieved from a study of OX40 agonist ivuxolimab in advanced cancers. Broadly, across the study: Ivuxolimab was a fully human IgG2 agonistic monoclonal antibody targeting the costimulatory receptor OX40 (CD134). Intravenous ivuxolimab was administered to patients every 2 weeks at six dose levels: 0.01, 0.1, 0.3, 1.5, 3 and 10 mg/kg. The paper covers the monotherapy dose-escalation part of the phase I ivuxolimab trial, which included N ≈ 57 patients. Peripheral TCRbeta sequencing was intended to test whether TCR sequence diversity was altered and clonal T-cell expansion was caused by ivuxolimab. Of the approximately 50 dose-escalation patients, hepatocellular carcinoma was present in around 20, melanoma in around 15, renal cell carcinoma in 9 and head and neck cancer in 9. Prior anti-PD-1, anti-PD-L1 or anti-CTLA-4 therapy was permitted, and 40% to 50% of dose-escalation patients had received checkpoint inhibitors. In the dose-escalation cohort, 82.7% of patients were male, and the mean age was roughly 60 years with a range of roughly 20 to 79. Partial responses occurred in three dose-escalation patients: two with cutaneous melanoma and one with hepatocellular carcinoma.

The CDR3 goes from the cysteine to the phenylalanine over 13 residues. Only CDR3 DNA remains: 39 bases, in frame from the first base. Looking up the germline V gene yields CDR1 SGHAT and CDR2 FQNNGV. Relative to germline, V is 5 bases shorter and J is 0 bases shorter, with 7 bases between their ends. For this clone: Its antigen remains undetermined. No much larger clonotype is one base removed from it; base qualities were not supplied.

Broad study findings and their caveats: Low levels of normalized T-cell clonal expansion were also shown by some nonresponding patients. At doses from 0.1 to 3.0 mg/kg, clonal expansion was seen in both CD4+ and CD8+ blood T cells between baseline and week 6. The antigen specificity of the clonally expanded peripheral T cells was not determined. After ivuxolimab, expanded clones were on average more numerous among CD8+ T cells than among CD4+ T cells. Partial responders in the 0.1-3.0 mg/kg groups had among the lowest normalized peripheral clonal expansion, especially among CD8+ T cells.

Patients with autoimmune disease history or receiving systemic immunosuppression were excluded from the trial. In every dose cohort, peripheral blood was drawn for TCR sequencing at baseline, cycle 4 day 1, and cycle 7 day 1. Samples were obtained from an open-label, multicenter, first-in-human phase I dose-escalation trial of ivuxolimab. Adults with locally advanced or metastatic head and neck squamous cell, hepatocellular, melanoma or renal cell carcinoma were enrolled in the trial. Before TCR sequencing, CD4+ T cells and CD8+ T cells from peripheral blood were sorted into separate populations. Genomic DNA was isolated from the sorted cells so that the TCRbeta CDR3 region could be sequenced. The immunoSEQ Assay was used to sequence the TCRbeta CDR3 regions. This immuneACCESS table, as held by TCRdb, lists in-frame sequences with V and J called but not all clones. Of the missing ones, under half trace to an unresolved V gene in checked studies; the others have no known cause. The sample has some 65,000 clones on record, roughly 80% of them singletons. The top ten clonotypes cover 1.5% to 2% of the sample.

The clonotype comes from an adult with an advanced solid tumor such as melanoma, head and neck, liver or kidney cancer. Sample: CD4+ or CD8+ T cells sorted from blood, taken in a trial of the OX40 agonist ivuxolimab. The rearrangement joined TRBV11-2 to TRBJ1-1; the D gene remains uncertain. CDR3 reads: CASSQDLNTEAFF. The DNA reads TGTGCCAGCAGCCAAGACCTGAACACTGAAGCTTTCTTT.